This TCR beta chain was captured by sequencing in a study of blood T cell repertoires in COVID-19. The CDR3 spans 14 residues. Germline-derived CDR1 and CDR2 are SGHRS and YFSETQ. The V and J ends lost 7 bases and 6 bases, in that order; junction bases with no gene match: 11. Only a few counts were recorded for this clone. Cohort assignment relied on participant-reported clinical history. In the source study's methods: Cell counts per sample came from amplifying reference gene primers. The table came from immunoSEQ multiplex PCR; TCRdb's copy has only in-frame clones and leaves some out. D and trimming come from the DNA, and the V and J calls and clone size come from that table. Of 200,000 to 250,000 clones detected, around 84% appear once; the ten largest clones hold around 1.7%.

This clonotype was sampled from a man aged 40-50 years who had recovered from COVID-19. Sequenced input: PBMCs or T cells enriched from blood (not recorded which). The chain has TRBV5-1 and TRBJ2-7; 9 bases match TRBD2. The CDR3 is CASAEGLAGTEQYF. Written as DNA, the CDR3 is TGCGCCAGCGCGGAAGGGCTAGCGGGGACCGAGCAGTACTTC.